This TCR beta chain was sequenced in a study of T cells in pancreatic ductal adenocarcinoma. Findings and limits, study-wide: Unique clonotypes were roughly 8-fold more numerous in blood than in tumor. Tumor-versus-blood clonality comparisons may be biased toward lower tumor diversity. Mean clonality was around 0.11 in tumors and about 0.079 in blood, not significantly different. The resected cohort was biased toward the minority with early-stage disease.

Notes on this clone: Its antigen is currently unknown.

No neoadjuvant therapy was given to the selected pancreatic ductal adenocarcinoma patients before their surgery. Profiling relied on immunoSEQ multiplex PCR, and the TCRdb table lists in-frame clones only, not all of them. The repertoire includes 11,000 or so clones, 75% to 90% of them detected once, and around 19% sits in the top ten. Trimming shortened V by 4 bases and J by 1 base, and 12 bases separated the two germline ends. Germline loops: CDR1 MNHEY, CDR2 SVGAGI. CDR3 size: 15 residues. Material for sequencing was PBMCs. The V gene is TRBV6-5, the J gene TRBJ2-3; perhaps TRBD1 as D (5 bases). This clonotype was sampled from a human donor with pancreatic ductal adenocarcinoma. As DNA, the CDR3 is TGTGCCAGCAGTTTCAGGGTGGTCGGCACAGATACGCAGTATTTT. Encoded protein: CASSFRVVGTDTQYF.